This T cell receptor beta chain was found in a study of cytomegalovirus exposure and HLA in healthy donors. Study-level points and caveats: It was only CMV serostatus that was available as immune exposure information. Associated with HLA alleles at 0.05 false discovery rate in a later analysis were over 15,000 TCR beta sequences. Later, TCR association rates were found to vary by HLA locus, highest for DRB1 and lowest for HLA-C.

It was with 60 Vbeta and 13 Jbeta primers that the PCR ran. TCRdb keeps only in-frame clones here, not all; method: immunoSEQ multiplex PCR. There are about 150,000 clones in the sample; 74% occur only once, and about 2.1% lies in the top ten. V was clipped by 6 bases and J by 4 bases, with 12 bases between them. The CDR3 length is 14 residues. Germline V gene data show CDR1 as MNHNS and CDR2 as SASEGT. In regard to this clone: The antigen is undetermined.

J is TRBJ2-2 and V is TRBV6-1, with D possibly being TRBD2 (6 bases). The TCR originated in a young man in good health and CMV-seronegative. The source material was PBMCs. CDR3 loop: CASSYKRATGELFF. The CDR3 nucleotides are TGTGCCAGCAGCTACAAGCGGGCCACCGGGGAGCTGTTTTTT.